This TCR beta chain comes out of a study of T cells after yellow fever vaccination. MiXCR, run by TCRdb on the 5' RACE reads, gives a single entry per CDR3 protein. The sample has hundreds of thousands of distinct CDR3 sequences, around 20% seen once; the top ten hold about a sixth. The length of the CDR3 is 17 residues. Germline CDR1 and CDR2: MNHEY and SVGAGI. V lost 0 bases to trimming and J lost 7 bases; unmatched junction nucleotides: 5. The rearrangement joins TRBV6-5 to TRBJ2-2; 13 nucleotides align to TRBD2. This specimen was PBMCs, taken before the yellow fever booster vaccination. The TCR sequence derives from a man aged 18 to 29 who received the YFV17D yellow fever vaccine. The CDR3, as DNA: TGTGCCAGCAGTTACTCCGGACTAGCGGGGGCGGGCGGGGAGCTGTTTTTT. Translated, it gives CASSYSGLAGAGGELFF.